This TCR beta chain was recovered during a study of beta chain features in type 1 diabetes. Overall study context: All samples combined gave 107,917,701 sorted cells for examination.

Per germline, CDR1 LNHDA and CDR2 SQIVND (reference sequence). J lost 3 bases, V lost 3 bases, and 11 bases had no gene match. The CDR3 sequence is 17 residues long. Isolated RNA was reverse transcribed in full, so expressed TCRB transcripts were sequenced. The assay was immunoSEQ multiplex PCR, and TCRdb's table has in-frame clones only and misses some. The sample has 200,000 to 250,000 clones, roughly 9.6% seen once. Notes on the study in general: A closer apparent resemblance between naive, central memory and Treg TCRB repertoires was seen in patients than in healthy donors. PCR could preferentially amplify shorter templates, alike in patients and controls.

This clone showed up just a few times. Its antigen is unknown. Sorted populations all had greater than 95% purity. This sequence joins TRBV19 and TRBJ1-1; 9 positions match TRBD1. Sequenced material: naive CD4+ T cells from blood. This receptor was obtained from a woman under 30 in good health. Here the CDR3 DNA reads TGTGCCAGTAGTATGAGAAGATTCGGGGACAGGGACACTGAAGCTTTCTTT. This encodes CASSMRRFGDRDTEAFF.